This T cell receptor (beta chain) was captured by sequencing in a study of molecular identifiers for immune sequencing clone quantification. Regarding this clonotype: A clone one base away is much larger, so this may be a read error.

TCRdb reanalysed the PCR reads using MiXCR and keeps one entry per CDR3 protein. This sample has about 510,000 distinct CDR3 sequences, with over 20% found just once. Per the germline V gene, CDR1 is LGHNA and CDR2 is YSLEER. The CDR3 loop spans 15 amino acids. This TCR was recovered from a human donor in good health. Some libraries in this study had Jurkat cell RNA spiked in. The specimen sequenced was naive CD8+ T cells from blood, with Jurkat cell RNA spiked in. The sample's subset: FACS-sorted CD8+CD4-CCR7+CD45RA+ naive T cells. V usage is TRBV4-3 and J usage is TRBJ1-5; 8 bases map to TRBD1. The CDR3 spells CASSLTTGEGQPRHF. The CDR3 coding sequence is TGCGCCAGCAGCCTCACGACAGGGGAAGGTCAGCCCCGGCATTTT.